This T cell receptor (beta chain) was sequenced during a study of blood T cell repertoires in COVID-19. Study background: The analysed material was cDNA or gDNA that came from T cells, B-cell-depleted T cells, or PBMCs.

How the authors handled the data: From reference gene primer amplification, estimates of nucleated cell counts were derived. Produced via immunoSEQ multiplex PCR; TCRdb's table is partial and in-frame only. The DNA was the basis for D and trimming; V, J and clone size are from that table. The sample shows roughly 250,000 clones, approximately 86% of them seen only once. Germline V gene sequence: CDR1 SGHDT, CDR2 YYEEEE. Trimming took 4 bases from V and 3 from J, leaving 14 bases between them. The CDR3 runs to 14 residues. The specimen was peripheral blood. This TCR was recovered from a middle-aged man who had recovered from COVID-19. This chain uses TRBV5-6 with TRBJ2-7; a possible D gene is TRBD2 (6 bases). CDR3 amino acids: CASSGGLAYYEQYF. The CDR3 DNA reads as TGTGCCAGCAGCGGGGGACTCGCTTACTACGAGCAGTACTTC.